A single sample gave rise to the 14 T cell receptor beta chains below, sequenced in a study of T cell responses to AZD1222 COVID-19 vaccine. Using immunoSEQ multiplex PCR, the repertoire was profiled, and TCRdb retains in-frame clones only, with some absent. The sample consists of approximately 110,000 clones, about 88% of them appearing once. The source was peripheral blood, collected 28 days after the second AZD1222 dose. The source of these receptors is an adult who received the AZD1222 COVID-19 vaccine.

A single count supports this clone. The rearrangement joins TRBV28 to TRBJ2-4; TRBD1 might be the D (6 bases). The CDR3 has 15 residues. Germline CDR1 reads MDHEN; CDR2 reads SYDVKM. The V end lost 6 bases, the J end lost 3 bases, and 15 bases lay between the germline ends. The CDR3, as DNA: TGTGCCAGCAGCGAATACCGGGACAACAAAAACATTCAGTACTTC. Translating gives CASSEYRDNKNIQYF.

The chain has TRBV3-1 (or the pseudogene TRBV3-2) and TRBJ1-1; D is unclear. Germline V gene lookup returns CDR1 LGHDT and CDR2 YNNKEL (reference sequence). V lost 0 bases, J lost 3 bases, and 5 bases lay in between. CDR3 length equals 13 residues. The CDR3 sequence: CASSQEADTEAFF. The DNA for the CDR3 is TGTGCCAGCAGCCAAGAGGCGGACACTGAAGCTTTCTTT.

The V and J genes are TRBV27 and TRBJ2-2, with TRBD1 as a possible D gene (6 bases). This CDR3 is 13 amino acids long. The germline V gene encodes CDR1 MNHEY and CDR2 SMNVEV (reference sequence). The germline V and J ends were trimmed by 3 bases and 5 bases, with 7 bases remaining between them. The CDR3 here is CASSFRGTGELFF. CDR3 coding DNA: TGTGCCAGCAGTTTCAGGGGAACCGGGGAGCTGTTTTTT.

V is TRBV28 and J is TRBJ2-1; possibly TRBD1 or TRBD2 for D (5 bases each). The CDR3 spans 11 residues. V lost 5 bases, J lost 15 bases, and 14 bases lay in between. Germline V gives CDR1 MDHEN, CDR2 SYDVKM. CDR3 protein: CASSPGALLFF. In DNA form, the CDR3 reads TGTGCCAGCAGTCCCGGGGCCCTCTTGTTCTTC.

The chain carries TRBV19 and TRBJ2-7, with D tentatively TRBD2 (6 bases). The CDR3 loop spans 14 amino acids. The germline gives CDR1 LNHDA, CDR2 SQIVND (reference sequence). Trimming cost V 6 bases and J 0 bases, with 12 bases left between them. The CDR3 is CASSPGRDSYEQYF. DNA of the CDR3: TGTGCCAGTAGCCCAGGGCGGGACTCCTACGAGCAGTACTTC. The variable domain in full, with the rest retrieved from reference TRBV19 and TRBJ2-7, is DGGITQSPKYLFRKEGQNVTLSCEQNLNHDAMYWYRQDPGQGLRLIYYSQIVNDFQKGDIAEGYSVSREKKESFPLTVTSAQKNPTAFYLCASSPGRDSYEQYFGPGTRLTVT.

In this sample, this clone turned up a few times. CDR3 loop: CASSPTGGGNQPQHF. The CDR3 nucleotides are TGTGCCAGCAGCCCGACAGGGGGCGGCAATCAGCCCCAGCATTTT. J is TRBJ1-5 and V is TRBV7-2; TRBD1 matches 10 bases. The CDR3 has 15 residues. Germline values: CDR1 SGHTA, CDR2 FQGNSA. The trim removed 5 bases at V and 2 bases at J, leaving 3 bases unmatched. Full variable domain (remainder filled in from reference TRBV7-2 and TRBJ1-5): GAGVSQSPSNKVTEKGKDVELRCDPISGHTALYWYRQSLGQGLEFLIYFQGNSAPDKSGLPSDRFSAERTGGSVSTLTIQRTQQEDSAVYLCASSPTGGGNQPQHFGDGTRLSIL.

Comment on this clone: The junction departs from germline at one end; a sequencing error may be responsible. The chain couples TRBV6-5 to TRBJ1-5; D ambiguous. There are 13 residues in the CDR3. CDR1 is MNHEY and CDR2 is SVGAGI in the germline V gene. The CDR3 nucleotides are TGTGCCAGCAGCTTTCGAGGTCCTCAGTCCCAGCATTTT. This encodes CASSFRGPQSQHF.

The chain is built from TRBV5-4 and TRBJ1-2, with TRBD1 matching over 10 bases. The CDR3 length is 17 residues. Trimming cost V 3 bases and J 3 bases; bases outside gene matches: 11. Looked up from germline, CDR1 is SGHNT and CDR2 is YYREEE (reference sequence). The CDR3 reads CASSSGQGVEWDYGYTF. CDR3 sequence (DNA): TGTGCCAGCAGCTCCGGACAGGGGGTAGAGTGGGACTATGGCTACACCTTC.

This chain links TRBV7-9 with TRBJ1-1; perhaps TRBD1 as D (5 bases). The germline V gene has CDR1 SEHNR and CDR2 FQNEAQ (reference sequence). The CDR3 is made up of 14 amino acids. Trimming took 5 bases from V and 1 from J, leaving 11 bases between them. The CDR3 region is CASSRGVGNTEAFF. CDR3 sequence (DNA): TGTGCCAGCAGCCGGGGGGTTGGGAACACTGAAGCTTTCTTT. Filled out from reference TRBV7-9 and TRBJ1-1, the complete variable domain reads DTGVSQNPRHKITKRGQNVTFRCDPISEHNRLYWYRQTLGQGPEFLTYFQNEAQLEKSRLLSDRFSAERPKGSFSTLEIQRTEQGDSAMYLCASSRGVGNTEAFFGQGTRLTVV.

This chain joins TRBV2 and TRBJ1-4, with D perhaps matching TRBD1 (5 bases). Trimming cost V 7 bases and J 4 bases, with 16 bases left between them. The CDR3 is 15 residues long. CDR1 SNHLY and CDR2 FYNNEI come from the germline V gene. Here the CDR3 DNA reads TGTGCCAGCACCCCCCCAGGGACCCATAATGAAAAACTGTTTTTT. Translation gives CASTPPGTHNEKLFF.

This sequence joins TRBV7-6 and TRBJ2-5; TRBD2 agrees at 13 bases. CDR3 size: 17 residues. Looked up from germline, CDR1 is SGHVS and CDR2 is FNYEAQ. V lost 0 bases, J lost 7 bases, and 8 bases stayed unmatched. CDR3 DNA: TGTGCCAGCAGCTTAGCGGAAACTAGCGGGGGGGGCGGGACCCAGTACTTC. It encodes CASSLAETSGGGGTQYF.

This clone was found a few times. The chain carries TRBV4-3 and TRBJ1-3; no reliable D call. Germline CDR1 reads LGHNA; CDR2 reads YSLEER. The CDR3 runs 17 residues. Trimming left V 3 bases short and J 1 base short, with 16 bases between. The CDR3 DNA reads TGCGCCAGCAGCCAGGGAGTGGGTTCCACGTCTGGAAACACCATATATTTT. This translates into CASSQGVGSTSGNTIYF.

This chain uses TRBV18 with TRBJ2-3; no definite D call. Per germline, CDR1 KGHSH and CDR2 LQKENI. The CDR3 is made up of 14 amino acids. Trimming pared 2 bases from V and 2 bases from J, leaving 8 bases between. The CDR3 nucleotides read TGTGCCAGCTCACCAGCCGGGTTCACAGATACGCAGTATTTT. It specifies CASSPAGFTDTQYF.

The chain combines TRBV18 with TRBJ2-7; 13 bases align to TRBD2. V was pared by 6 bases and J by 3 bases, with 2 bases of the junction left unmatched. CDR3 length equals 14 residues. Per germline, CDR1 KGHSH and CDR2 LQKENI. CDR3 DNA sequence: TGTGCCAGCTCTGGACTAGCGGGAGTCTACGAGCAGTACTTC. Protein product: CASSGLAGVYEQYF.